The 2 T cell receptor beta chains below all came from one sample that was sequenced in a study of blood T cell repertoires in COVID-19 (dated by TCRdb to 2018 to 2021). Receptors were amplified or captured by the immunoSEQ multiplex PCR assay. Not all clones reach the TCRdb copy of this immuneACCESS table, which keeps in-frame sequences only. Checked studies attribute under half of the gap to unresolved V genes and leave the rest unexplained. Present in this sample are 150,000 or so clones, about 87% of which were seen just once. 25% to 30% of the sample goes to the ten largest clones. The specimen was peripheral blood. The source of these receptors is a man aged 55 to 70 with acute or convalescent COVID-19.

This rearrangement joins TRBV30 to TRBJ1-1; D is ambiguous. V was shortened by 2 bases and J by 2 bases, with 12 bases between the two germline ends. This CDR3 is 14 amino acids long. CDR1 and CDR2 from the germline V gene are GTSNPN and SVGIG (reference sequence). CDR3 loop: CAWSPEARNTEAFF. Written as DNA, the CDR3 is TGTGCCTGGAGTCCCGAGGCCCGAAACACTGAAGCTTTCTTT.

The chain couples TRBV19 to TRBJ2-7; no clear D. The CDR3 consists of 14 residues. From germline, CDR1 is LNHDA and CDR2 SQIVND (reference sequence). Trimming stripped 3 bases from V and 4 bases from J, with 13 bases between. CDR3 DNA: TGTGCCAGTAGTATTTACCACAGTTATTACGAGCAGTACTTC. It specifies CASSIYHSYYEQYF.